This T cell receptor beta chain originates from a study of CD8+ T cells in alopecia areata. This clone was seen a handful of times. CDR1 and CDR2 (germline): SQVTM, ANQGSEA. V shed 7 bases and J 8 bases; nucleotides not matched to a gene: 7. The length of the CDR3 is 14 residues. Sequencing used cDNA as its template, made by extracting RNA and reverse transcribing it. Measured with immunoSEQ multiplex PCR; TCRdb has only the in-frame clones, and not every one. The table records approximately 91,000 clones, 35% to 50% of them present only once. This rearrangement joins TRBV29-1 to TRBJ2-1, with 14 bases matching TRBD2. Specimen: CD4+ T cells sorted from blood. This receptor was obtained from a human donor with alopecia areata. In nucleotides, the CDR3 is TGCAGCGCAAGCCGGACTAGCGGGAGGTATGAGCAGTTCTTC. Translated: CSASRTSGRYEQFF.